The T cell receptor beta chain under discussion was sequenced for a study of CD8 T cells in Susac syndrome. TCR beta sequences were obtained from blood CD8+ and CD4+ T cells. The control participants were healthy donors, and these controls were matched with respect to both age and sex. Negative isolation yielded the CD8+ and CD4+ T cells, while FACS enriched the TEMRA cells. This CDR3 has 14 residues. Looked up from germline, CDR1 is KGHSH and CDR2 is LQKENI. The V end was cut by 4 bases, the J end by 8 bases, with 17 bases between. Reverse transcription of about 0.5 to 1 ug RNA was carried out with random hexamers. The amplification used immunoSEQ multiplex PCR on TCR beta CDR3; it spanned 54 Vbeta and 13 Jbeta. TCRdb independently ran MiXCR on the immunoSEQ multiplex PCR reads; one entry per CDR3 protein. The sample shows 180,000 or so distinct CDR3 sequences, roughly 96% of them seen only once.

The chain carries TRBV18 and TRBJ1-2; unclear D gene. The TCR sequence derives from a human donor in good health. The sequencing input was CD4+ T cells from PBMCs. CDR3 bases: TGTGCCAGCTCACAATCCGGGGAAAGGGAAGGCTACACCTTC. Translating gives CASSQSGEREGYTF.